This TCR delta chain was observed in a study of Vδ1+ human thymocytes. Study results and limitations: Thymic TRG and TRD repertoires appeared highly polyclonal.

Sequences come from RNA converted to cDNA by reverse transcription. CDR3 amplicons came from multiplex PCR with pooled V-gene forward and constant-region reverse primers. TCRdb re-called the multiplex PCR reads with CATT. The top ten hold roughly 0.25% of the sample, which has over 65,000 delta-chain clones, approximately 34% seen once. This clone was seen only a few times. Its antigen is undetermined. Trimming took off 0 bases at V and 0 bases at J, with 4 bases between the two ends. Germline values: CDR1 GEAIGNYY, CDR2 EKD. CDR3 length: 13 amino acids. The specimen sequenced was Vdelta1+ gamma-delta thymocytes from the thymus. Documented subset: FACS-sorted CD3+ TCRalphabeta- TCRVdelta1+ TCRVdelta2- thymocytes. This rearrangement joins TRDV2 to TRDJ1; D is ambiguous. The receptor was isolated from a boy in the first two years of life who had congenital heart surgery. CDR3 residues: CACDTSDTDKLIF. The CDR3 DNA reads as TGTGCCTGTGACACCTCTGACACCGATAAACTCATCTTT.